This is a list of T cell receptor beta chains from one sample in a study of Graves' ophthalmopathy and Graves' hyperthyroidism. TCRdb called the multiplex PCR reads again in MiXCR, with one record for every CDR3 protein. The profile shows fewer than 600,000 distinct CDR3 sequences, around 15% of them singletons. Sample: blood. These TCRs come from a woman younger than 45 with Graves' ophthalmopathy. Both conserved end residues are part of each CDR3. Each record gives: J gene, D gene, V gene, CDR3 length, clone size, CDR3 protein, CDR3 DNA. The D gene is left open where the match is weak. For some rows the clone size is stated as once, few or many, or as a class when expanded; others skip it.

TRBJ1-5 | TRBD1 | TRBV20-1 | 13 | NA | CSQNRGRNQPQHF | TGCAGTCAGAACAGGGGGCGAAATCAGCCCCAGCATTTT
TRBJ1-3 | NA | TRBV6-1 | 15 | many | CASSEEVTGGDTIYF | TGTGCCAGCAGTGAAGAGGTGACAGGTGGTGACACCATATATTTT
TRBJ2-2 | NA | TRBV12-3/TRBV12-4 | 14 | many | CASRPTGNTGELFF | TGTGCCAGCAGACCGACAGGGAACACCGGGGAGCTGTTTTTT
TRBJ2-5 | NA | TRBV9 | 12 | many | CASSGNQETQYF | TGTGCCAGCAGCGGAAACCAAGAGACCCAGTACTTC
TRBJ1-2 | NA | TRBV11-1 | 19 | many | CASSLERLRLPTSNYGYTF | TGTGCCAGCAGCTTGGAGCGACTGAGACTACCTACCAGTAACTATGGCTACACCTTC
TRBJ1-1 | NA | TRBV28 | 14 | NA | CASSFRTQNTEAFF | TGTGCCAGCAGTTTTCGGACGCAGAACACTGAAGCTTTCTTT
TRBJ2-7 | NA | TRBV12-3/TRBV12-4 | 15 | many | CASSINRDSSYEQYF | TGTGCCAGCAGTATCAACCGGGACTCATCCTACGAGCAGTACTTC
TRBJ1-5 | NA | TRBV27 | 16 | NA | CAVPGREDCSNQPQHF | TGTGCCGTTCCGGGACGGGAGGATTGTAGCAATCAGCCCCAGCATTTT
TRBJ2-2 | NA | TRBV11-1 | 16 | many | CASRSTNTGNTGELFF | TGTGCCAGCAGGTCGACAAACACAGGGAACACCGGGGAGCTGTTTTTT
TRBJ2-6 | TRBD1 | TRBV11-1 | 18 | many | CASSSTGTGPSGANVLTF | TGTGCCAGCAGCTCAACCGGGACAGGACCCTCTGGGGCCAACGTCCTGACTTTC
TRBJ2-2 | NA | TRBV28 | 18 | many | CASSSRKVVVVNTGELFF | TGTGCCAGCAGTTCCCGGAAAGTCGTGGTTGTTAACACCGGGGAGCTGTTTTTT
TRBJ1-5 | NA | TRBV28 | 14 | many | CASRLQGRSQPQHF | TGTGCCAGCAGGCTCCAGGGGCGAAGTCAGCCCCAGCATTTT
TRBJ2-7 | TRBD2 | TRBV5-6 | 16 | many | CASSSGTSGSLYEQYF | TGTGCCAGCAGCTCCGGGACTAGCGGTTCCCTCTACGAGCAGTACTTC
TRBJ1-1 | NA | TRBV6-1 | 14 | many | CASSLTDGNTEAFF | TGTGCCAGCAGTCTCACAGATGGTAACACTGAAGCTTTCTTT
TRBJ1-3 | NA | TRBV19 | 14 | many | CASRTATSGNTIYF | TGTGCCAGTAGGACAGCGACCTCTGGAAACACCATATATTTT
TRBJ2-7 | NA | TRBV24-1 | 15 | few | CATSTNGAALYEQYF | TGTGCCACCAGTACCAACGGGGCGGCCCTCTACGAGCAGTACTTC
TRBJ1-2 | NA | TRBV6-5 | 13 | many | CASSFEAHYGYTF | TGTGCCAGCAGTTTTGAGGCCCACTATGGCTACACCTTC